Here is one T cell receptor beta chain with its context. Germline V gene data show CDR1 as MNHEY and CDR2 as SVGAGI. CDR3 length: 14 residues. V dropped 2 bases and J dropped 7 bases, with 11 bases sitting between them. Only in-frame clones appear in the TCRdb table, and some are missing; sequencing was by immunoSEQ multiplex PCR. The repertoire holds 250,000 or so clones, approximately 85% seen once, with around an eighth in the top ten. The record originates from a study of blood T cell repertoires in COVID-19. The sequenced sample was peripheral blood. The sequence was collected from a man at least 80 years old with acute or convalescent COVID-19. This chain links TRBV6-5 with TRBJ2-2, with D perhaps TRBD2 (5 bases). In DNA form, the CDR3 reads TGTGCCAGCAGTTACGCCCCAGGAGGCGGGGAGCTGTTTTTT. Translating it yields CASSYAPGGGELFF.